The 18 T cell receptor beta chains below come from one sample, sequenced in a study of blood T cell repertoires in COVID-19. The table came from immunoSEQ multiplex PCR; TCRdb's copy has only in-frame clones and leaves some out. Of 200,000 or so clones in the sample, approximately 85% were seen once. Material: peripheral blood. The receptors were gathered from a man in his fifties or sixties with acute or convalescent COVID-19.

The rearrangement joins TRBV5-1 to TRBJ2-5, with D possibly being TRBD2 (6 bases). The CDR3 is made up of 16 amino acids. V lost 7 bases and J lost 3, with 22 bases in between. Germline V gives CDR1 SGHRS, CDR2 YFSETQ. CDR3 sequence reads: CASHFGGVAAKETQYF. CDR3 DNA sequence: TGCGCCAGCCACTTTGGAGGGGTGGCGGCCAAAGAGACCCAGTACTTC.

The chain has TRBV7-2 and TRBJ2-1; 9 nucleotides line up with TRBD2. J lost 6 bases, V lost 6 bases, and 12 bases had no gene match. The germline gives CDR1 SGHTA, CDR2 FQGNSA. The CDR3 runs 16 residues. CDR3 nucleotide sequence: TGTGCCAGCAGTCAACATGCTAGCGGGGTTTCCAATGAGCAGTTCTTC. Translation: CASSQHASGVSNEQFF.

The rearrangement joins TRBV5-1 to TRBJ2-5, with 7 bases identical to TRBD1. Per the germline V gene, CDR1 is SGHRS and CDR2 is YFSETQ. The J segment lost 1 base and the V segment lost 4 bases, leaving 4 bases of the junction unmatched. This CDR3 contains 14 residues. CDR3 in DNA: TGCGCCAGCAGCGGGACAGTCACCCAAGAGACCCAGTACTTC. Protein product: CASSGTVTQETQYF.

This clone appeared a few times. The V and J genes are TRBV2 and TRBJ1-1, with 8 bases lining up with TRBD1. Germline V gene lookup returns CDR1 SNHLY and CDR2 FYNNEI. The CDR3 runs 15 residues. With V trimmed by 4 bases and J by 5 bases, 9 bases remained unmatched. Here the CDR3 reads CASSVGAGGGTEAFF. The CDR3 nucleotides read TGTGCCAGCAGTGTAGGGGCAGGGGGCGGGACTGAAGCTTTCTTT.

The chain joins TRBV19 to TRBJ2-4; perhaps TRBD1 as D (6 bases). The CDR3 consists of 15 residues. Trimming removed 5 bases from V and 4 bases from J, with 15 bases in between. The germline V gene encodes CDR1 LNHDA and CDR2 SQIVND (reference sequence). CDR3 residues: CASSGPDRIKNIQYF. In DNA form, the CDR3 reads TGTGCCAGTAGTGGCCCGGACAGAATTAAAAACATTCAGTACTTC.

This clone was observed a single time. The chain uses TRBV4-1 and TRBJ1-2, with TRBD1 matching over 7 bases. The CDR3 has 16 amino acids. Trimming removed 1 base from V and 0 bases from J; junction bases left unmatched: 5. The germline CDR1 and CDR2 sequences are MGHRA and YSYEKL. CDR3 DNA: TGCGCCAGCAGCCAAGCCGGGACAGATGCTAACTATGGCTACACCTTC. Translating gives CASSQAGTDANYGYTF.

In its sample, this clone was seen a few times. The rearrangement links TRBV7-2 to TRBJ2-7; no clear D gene. The CDR3 spans 13 residues. The V gene lost 5 bases and the J gene lost 7 bases, with 15 bases spanning the gap. Germline V CDR1 and CDR2: SGHTA, FQGNSA. The CDR3 bases are TGTGCCAGCAGCGCTAGTCGGGTTGGGGAGCAGTACTTC. Translating it yields CASSASRVGEQYF.

The sample holds one count of this clone. This chain connects TRBV24-1 to TRBJ2-2; TRBD2 matches at 8 bases. Germline-derived CDR1 and CDR2 are KGHDR and SFDVKD. Germline trimming cut 2 bases from V and 7 bases from J; bases unmatched to any gene: 11. This CDR3 has 17 amino acids. CDR3 sequence reads: CATSDYLAGSPGGELFF. The CDR3 region has the DNA TGTGCCACCAGTGATTACTTAGCGGGATCGCCGGGCGGGGAGCTGTTTTTT.

The chain couples TRBV27 to TRBJ2-1; 9 bases are a match to TRBD2. V trimming: 2 bases; J trimming: 4 bases; junction bases outside the gene matches: 3. The germline V gene encodes CDR1 MNHEY and CDR2 SMNVEV (reference sequence). The CDR3 is 15 amino acids. The CDR3 here is CASSLRTSGYNEQFF. CDR3 bases: TGTGCCAGCAGTTTAAGAACTAGCGGGTACAATGAGCAGTTCTTC.

V is TRBV6-2 or TRBV6-3 and J is TRBJ2-1, with TRBD2 identical over 7 bases. V trimming: 2 bases; J trimming: 0 bases; junction bases outside the gene matches: 19. This CDR3 region has 21 residues. CDR1 MNHEY and CDR2 SVGEGT come from the germline V gene. DNA for the CDR3: TGTGCCAGCAGTTACATCTGGGCTAGCGGAAACCTCCGGAGCTCCTACAATGAGCAGTTCTTC. Translation: CASSYIWASGNLRSSYNEQFF.

V is TRBV11-3 and J is TRBJ2-7; 8 bases align to TRBD2. This CDR3 is 19 amino acids long. Germline V CDR1 and CDR2: SGHNT, YENEEA. V was pared by 1 base and J by 3 bases, with 17 bases of the junction left unmatched. The DNA of the CDR3 is TGTGCCAGCAGCTTAGTTAGTTGGACTAGCCGACTCCTCGACTACGAGCAGTACTTC. It encodes CASSLVSWTSRLLDYEQYF.

The genes are TRBV28 and TRBJ2-7; 8 positions match TRBD1. V was clipped by 5 bases and J by 7 bases; unmatched bases: 7. The germline gives CDR1 MDHEN, CDR2 SYDVKM. This CDR3 region has 13 residues. The CDR3: CASSLQGAREQYF. The CDR3 DNA reads as TGTGCCAGCAGTCTTCAGGGGGCAAGGGAGCAGTACTTC.

This clone was counted a single time. The chain joins TRBV12-5 to TRBJ2-1; 13 bases match TRBD2. Germline lookup yields CDR1 LGHNT and CDR2 FRNRAP. The CDR3 runs 18 residues. Unmatched junction bases numbered 2, after V lost 0 bases and J lost 0 bases. This chain's CDR3 is CASGLVLAGGSSYNEQFF. The CDR3 region has the DNA TGTGCTAGTGGTTTGGTACTAGCGGGAGGGAGCTCCTACAATGAGCAGTTCTTC. Using reference TRBV12-5 and TRBJ2-1 for the parts outside the CDR3, the full variable domain is DARVTQTPRHKVTEMGQEVTMRCQPILGHNTVFWYRQTMMQGLELLAYFRNRAPLDDSGMPKDRFSAEMPDATLATLKIQPSEPRDSAVYFCASGLVLAGGSSYNEQFFGPGTRLTVL.

The CDR3 reads CATSAGQGNSPLHF. The CDR3 DNA follows: TGTGCCACCAGCGCGGGACAGGGAAATTCACCCCTCCACTTT. The chain links TRBV24-1 to TRBJ1-6; TRBD1 matches at 9 bases. The CDR3 covers 14 residues. With V trimmed by 7 bases and J by 7 bases, 4 bases remained unmatched. Germline assignment: CDR1 KGHDR and CDR2 SFDVKD.

This clone has only a few counts. This chain links TRBV28 with TRBJ2-6, with 7 bases lining up with TRBD1. The CDR3 consists of 16 residues. The ends lost 8 bases at V and 0 bases at J; junction bases unmatched: 7. Germline V gene data show CDR1 as MDHEN and CDR2 as SYDVKM. CDR3 in DNA: TGTGCCAGCCTTCGACAGGGATTCTCTGGGGCCAACGTCCTGACTTTC. This translates into CASLRQGFSGANVLTF.

The chain has TRBV6-4 and TRBJ1-5; TRBD1 matches 7 bases. Trimming removed 5 bases from V and 3 bases from J; junction bases left unmatched: 16. In germline, CDR1 is MRHNA, CDR2 SNTAGT. CDR3 length: 18 residues. The DNA for the CDR3 is TGTGCCAGCAGTACCCTTAGAGGGGGCGTTACCCACAATCAGCCCCAGCATTTT. Encoded protein: CASSTLRGGVTHNQPQHF.

This clone was found once. The chain has TRBV28 and TRBJ1-1, with a possible D match to TRBD1 (6 bases). The CDR3 sequence is 15 residues long. V lost 3 bases and J lost 6, with 17 bases in between. Germline V gene lookup returns CDR1 MDHEN and CDR2 SYDVKM. CDR3 residues: CASSFPGTYFAEAFF. CDR3 DNA sequence: TGTGCCAGCAGTTTCCCCGGGACATATTTTGCTGAAGCTTTCTTT.

The chain joins TRBV19 to TRBJ2-7; a possible D gene is TRBD2 (6 bases). V was shortened by 0 bases and J by 3 bases, with 15 bases between the two germline ends. There are 16 residues in the CDR3. Looked up from germline, CDR1 is LNHDA and CDR2 is SQIVND (reference sequence). The CDR3 loop reads CASSIDSTRVGYEQYF. CDR3 coding DNA: TGTGCCAGTAGTATAGATTCGACTAGGGTTGGCTACGAGCAGTACTTC.